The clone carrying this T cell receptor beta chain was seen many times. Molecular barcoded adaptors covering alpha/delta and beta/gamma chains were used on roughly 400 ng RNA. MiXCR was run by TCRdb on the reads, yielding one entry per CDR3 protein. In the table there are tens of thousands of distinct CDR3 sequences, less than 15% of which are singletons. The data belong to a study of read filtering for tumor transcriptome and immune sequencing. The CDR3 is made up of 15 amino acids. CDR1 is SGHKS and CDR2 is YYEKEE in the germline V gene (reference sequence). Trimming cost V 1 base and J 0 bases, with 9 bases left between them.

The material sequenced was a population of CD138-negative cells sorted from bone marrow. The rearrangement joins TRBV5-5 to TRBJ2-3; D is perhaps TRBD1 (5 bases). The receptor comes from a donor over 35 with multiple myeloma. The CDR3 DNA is TGTGCCAGCAGCTTGTACAGGTCGAGCACAGATACGCAGTATTTT. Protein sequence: CASSLYRSSTDTQYF.